This T cell receptor beta chain emerged from a study of T cells in Graves' hyperthyroidism and ophthalmopathy. General study results and limits: Progression to ophthalmopathy was predicted a median of roughly seven months early.

To note about this clonotype: What it binds is not known. Since a much larger clone is just one base distant, this may be a read error. In this CDR3 the conserved last residue, phenylalanine or tryptophan, is missing, so a read error is likely.

The CDR3 regions of TCR beta were amplified from RNA transcripts. With the HTBI primer set, the TCR CDR3 went through a first round of RT-PCR. TCRdb passed the multiplex PCR reads through MiXCR, listing each CDR3 protein once. The sample records about 380,000 distinct CDR3 sequences, approximately 14% being singletons. For ophthalmopathy patients, the Clinical Activity Score was at least 3 and the NOSPECS grade at least 4; duration was under 3 months. For the diagnoses, clinical symptoms, serum thyroxine and TRAb, thyroid ultrasound and orbital computed tomography were used. In germline, CDR1 is LNHNV, CDR2 YYDKDF (reference sequence). The CDR3 is 14 residues long. The V and J ends lost 5 bases and 1 base respectively, with 11 bases between them.

This TCR was sampled from a woman in her thirties with Graves' ophthalmopathy. The chain is built from TRBV15 and TRBJ1-1; D is undetermined. Sequences were obtained from blood. The CDR3 region is CATSQTRGNTEAFL. Written as DNA, the CDR3 is TGTGCCACCAGCCAAACCCGGGGGAACACTGAAGCTTTCCTT.